This T cell receptor beta chain appears in the sequencing data of a study of cytomegalovirus exposure and HLA in healthy donors. Study-level results: The classifier reportedly diagnosed cytomegalovirus status with high specificity and sensitivity. One variant, a missense change in DCLRE1C, was linked in a later analysis to TCR beta V- and J-gene trimming. In a later analysis, productive TCRs from donors in an Asian-associated ancestry cluster reportedly carried fewer N-insertions than the cohort mean.

Germline V gene data show CDR1 as MNHNS and CDR2 as SASEGT. This CDR3 contains 15 residues. The junction had 12 bases not matched to a gene; V was cut back by 6 bases and J by 5 bases. The PCR was carried out with 60 Vbeta primers and 13 Jbeta primers. Authors' analysis steps: Some 11 million shared chains were among the about 80 million unique TCR beta chains that a later analysis counted. The repertoire was sequenced with immunoSEQ multiplex PCR; TCRdb's copy has only in-frame clones and lacks some. For V, J and clone size, that table is used; D and trimming come from the DNA. The table shows roughly 110,000 clones, with around 77% occurring only once. With regard to this clone: Its specificity is unknown.

The rearrangement links TRBV6-1 to TRBJ2-5; 7 positions match TRBD1. Input material: PBMCs. The receptor's source is a man aged 18 to 29 in good health and CMV-seronegative. The CDR3 region is CASSKETGRWETQYF. The CDR3 coding sequence is TGTGCCAGCAGCAAAGAGACAGGGCGGTGGGAGACCCAGTACTTC.